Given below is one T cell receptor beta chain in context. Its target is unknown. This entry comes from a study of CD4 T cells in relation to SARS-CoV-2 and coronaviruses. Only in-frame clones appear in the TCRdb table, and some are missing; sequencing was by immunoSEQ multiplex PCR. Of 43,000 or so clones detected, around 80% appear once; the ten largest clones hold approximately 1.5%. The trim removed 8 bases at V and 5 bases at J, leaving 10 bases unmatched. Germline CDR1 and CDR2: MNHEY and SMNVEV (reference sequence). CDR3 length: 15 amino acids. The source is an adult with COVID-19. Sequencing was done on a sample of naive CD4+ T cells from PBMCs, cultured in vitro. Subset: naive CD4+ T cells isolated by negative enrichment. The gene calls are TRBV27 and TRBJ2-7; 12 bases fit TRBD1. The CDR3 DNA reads TGTGCCAGCCGCCCCGGGACAGGGGGCTTCGACGAGCAGTACTTC. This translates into CASRPGTGGFDEQYF.